A selection of T cell receptor beta chains follows, all from one sample in a study of early T cells in non-severe SARS-CoV-2 infection. MiXCR was run by TCRdb on the 5' RACE reads, yielding one entry per CDR3 protein. The table records about 110,000 distinct CDR3 sequences, around 12% of them present only once. The material was whole blood, obtained at baseline. These receptor sequences come from an adult who was a healthcare worker with PCR-confirmed SARS-CoV-2 infection or an uninfected control (not recorded which). CDR3s include the opening cysteine and the closing phenylalanine or tryptophan. Each record gives: J gene, D gene, V gene, clone size, CDR3 protein, CDR3 DNA. D genes are given only for firm matches. Rows give clone size only sometimes, using once, few, many, or a class for an expanded clone.

J gene: TRBJ1-5
D gene: -
V gene: TRBV27
clone size: many
CDR3 protein: CASSSYSNQPQHF
CDR3 DNA: TGTGCCAGCAGCTCATATAGCAATCAGCCCCAGCATTTT

J gene: TRBJ2-7
D gene: TRBD2
V gene: TRBV29-1
clone size: few
CDR3 protein: CSFSGRAEQYF
CDR3 DNA: TGCAGCTTTAGCGGGAGGGCCGAGCAGTACTTC

J gene: TRBJ2-3
D gene: TRBD2
V gene: TRBV7-6
clone size: -
CDR3 protein: CASSRGLAGGGDTQYF
CDR3 DNA: TGTGCCAGCAGCCGCGGACTAGCGGGAGGGGGCGATACGCAGTATTTT

J gene: TRBJ2-4
D gene: -
V gene: TRBV7-9
clone size: -
CDR3 protein: CASSLVAANKNIQYF
CDR3 DNA: TGTGCCAGCAGCTTAGTTGCGGCCAACAAAAACATTCAGTACTTC

J gene: TRBJ2-3
D gene: -
V gene: TRBV5-1
clone size: -
CDR3 protein: CASSLRGMVAGITDTQYF
CDR3 DNA: TGCGCCAGCAGCTTGAGAGGGATGGTGGCGGGCATCACAGATACGCAGTATTTT

J gene: TRBJ1-6
D gene: -
V gene: TRBV5-1
clone size: -
CDR3 protein: CASSFTGLPSPLHF
CDR3 DNA: TGCGCCAGCAGCTTCACAGGGTTACCCTCACCCCTCCACTTT

J gene: TRBJ1-1
D gene: -
V gene: TRBV7-9
clone size: many
CDR3 protein: CASSPPGATEAFF
CDR3 DNA: TGTGCCAGCAGCCCGCCAGGGGCCACTGAAGCTTTCTTT

J gene: TRBJ2-1
D gene: -
V gene: TRBV4-1
clone size: many
CDR3 protein: CASSQEWGYNEQFF
CDR3 DNA: TGCGCCAGCAGCCAAGAGTGGGGCTACAATGAGCAGTTCTTC

J gene: TRBJ2-1
D gene: -
V gene: TRBV27
clone size: medium-sized
CDR3 protein: CASSSQVWNEQFF
CDR3 DNA: TGTGCCAGCAGTTCCCAGGTATGGAATGAGCAGTTCTTC

J gene: TRBJ2-3
D gene: TRBD1
V gene: TRBV5-1
clone size: few
CDR3 protein: CASSFLTGGLDTQYF
CDR3 DNA: TGCGCCAGCAGCTTTCTAACAGGGGGATTGGATACGCAGTATTTT

J gene: TRBJ2-1
D gene: -
V gene: TRBV5-1
clone size: few
CDR3 protein: CASSSGGTTYNEQFF
CDR3 DNA: TGCGCCAGCAGCTCCGGCGGGACCACCTACAATGAGCAGTTCTTC

J gene: TRBJ2-4
D gene: TRBD1
V gene: TRBV11-2
clone size: many
CDR3 protein: CASSESVRGSPIQYF
CDR3 DNA: TGTGCCAGCAGCGAAAGCGTCAGGGGGTCCCCAATTCAGTACTTC

J gene: TRBJ1-1
D gene: -
V gene: TRBV2
clone size: many
CDR3 protein: CASSVGLNTEAFF
CDR3 DNA: TGTGCCAGCAGTGTCGGCCTGAACACTGAAGCTTTCTTT

J gene: TRBJ2-3
D gene: TRBD1
V gene: TRBV28
clone size: many
CDR3 protein: CASSYRGDLTDTQYF
CDR3 DNA: TGTGCCAGCAGTTACAGGGGGGATCTCACAGATACGCAGTATTTT

J gene: TRBJ1-1
D gene: -
V gene: TRBV2
clone size: -
CDR3 protein: CASLRQTNTEAFF
CDR3 DNA: TGTGCCAGCCTGCGGCAGACTAACACTGAAGCTTTCTTT

J gene: TRBJ2-7
D gene: -
V gene: TRBV29-1
clone size: many
CDR3 protein: CSVVRGPYEQYF
CDR3 DNA: TGCAGCGTCGTCAGGGGTCCCTACGAGCAGTACTTC

J gene: TRBJ1-1
D gene: TRBD1
V gene: TRBV12-3/TRBV12-4
clone size: -
CDR3 protein: CASSSRTGGVGTEAFF
CDR3 DNA: TGTGCCAGCAGTTCGCGGACAGGGGGCGTAGGCACTGAAGCTTTCTTT

J gene: TRBJ2-2
D gene: -
V gene: TRBV7-2
clone size: few
CDR3 protein: CASSSPITGELFF
CDR3 DNA: TGTGCCAGCAGCTCACCGATCACCGGGGAGCTGTTTTTT

J gene: TRBJ2-2
D gene: -
V gene: TRBV18
clone size: -
CDR3 protein: CASSPPGSVGELFF
CDR3 DNA: TGTGCCAGCTCGCCCCCAGGGAGTGTCGGGGAGCTGTTTTTT

J gene: TRBJ1-1
D gene: -
V gene: TRBV25-1
clone size: many
CDR3 protein: CASSLLGGPNTEAFF
CDR3 DNA: TGTGCCAGCAGCTTGTTGGGGGGTCCGAACACTGAAGCTTTCTTT

J gene: TRBJ2-5
D gene: -
V gene: TRBV3-1
clone size: many
CDR3 protein: CASTSLETQYF
CDR3 DNA: TGTGCCAGCACCAGTCTAGAGACCCAGTACTTC

J gene: TRBJ2-5
D gene: -
V gene: TRBV7-9
clone size: many
CDR3 protein: CASSFPPTETQYF
CDR3 DNA: TGTGCCAGCAGCTTCCCACCAACAGAGACCCAGTACTTC

J gene: TRBJ1-2
D gene: -
V gene: TRBV20-1
clone size: few
CDR3 protein: CSAPKAGADGYTF
CDR3 DNA: TGCAGTGCCCCGAAGGCGGGGGCAGATGGCTACACCTTC

J gene: TRBJ1-2
D gene: -
V gene: TRBV29-1
clone size: few
CDR3 protein: CSVGTQNYGYTF
CDR3 DNA: TGCAGCGTCGGGACACAGAACTATGGCTACACCTTC

J gene: TRBJ2-1
D gene: TRBD2
V gene: TRBV28
clone size: many
CDR3 protein: CASSTGTSDYNEQFF
CDR3 DNA: TGTGCCAGCAGTACCGGGACTAGCGATTACAATGAGCAGTTCTTC

J gene: TRBJ1-1
D gene: TRBD1
V gene: TRBV20-1
clone size: few
CDR3 protein: CSAATGGTEAFF
CDR3 DNA: TGCAGTGCCGCCACAGGGGGCACTGAAGCTTTCTTT

J gene: TRBJ2-7
D gene: -
V gene: TRBV7-2
clone size: many
CDR3 protein: CASSWRGYSSYEQYF
CDR3 DNA: TGTGCCAGCAGCTGGCGGGGTTACAGCTCCTACGAGCAGTACTTC

J gene: TRBJ1-2
D gene: TRBD1
V gene: TRBV29-1
clone size: few
CDR3 protein: CSVGQGLYGYTF
CDR3 DNA: TGCAGCGTGGGACAGGGACTGTATGGCTACACCTTC

J gene: TRBJ2-3
D gene: TRBD1
V gene: TRBV24-1
clone size: few
CDR3 protein: CATSESARGQVDTQYF
CDR3 DNA: TGTGCCACCAGTGAGTCGGCCAGGGGGCAGGTAGATACGCAGTATTTT

J gene: TRBJ2-3
D gene: -
V gene: TRBV15
clone size: few
CDR3 protein: CATSDTTPADTQYF
CDR3 DNA: TGTGCCACCAGCGATACTACCCCGGCGGATACGCAGTATTTT

J gene: TRBJ1-1
D gene: -
V gene: TRBV5-4
clone size: many
CDR3 protein: CASSPYPNTEAFF
CDR3 DNA: TGTGCCAGCAGCCCCTATCCGAACACTGAAGCTTTCTTT

J gene: TRBJ2-2
D gene: -
V gene: TRBV10-3
clone size: -
CDR3 protein: CAISQEFANTGELFF
CDR3 DNA: TGTGCCATCAGTCAGGAGTTCGCGAACACCGGGGAGCTGTTTTTT

J gene: TRBJ2-1
D gene: TRBD1
V gene: TRBV2
clone size: many
CDR3 protein: CASSRDRGNDEQFF
CDR3 DNA: TGTGCCAGCAGCCGGGACAGGGGGAACGATGAGCAGTTCTTC

J gene: TRBJ2-3
D gene: -
V gene: TRBV6-2/TRBV6-3
clone size: many
CDR3 protein: CASSYLGEPTDTQYF
CDR3 DNA: TGTGCCAGCAGTTACTTAGGGGAGCCCACAGATACGCAGTATTTT

J gene: TRBJ2-1
D gene: TRBD1
V gene: TRBV5-1
clone size: -
CDR3 protein: CASGRGFSSYNEQFF
CDR3 DNA: TGCGCCAGCGGCAGGGGGTTTAGCTCCTACAATGAGCAGTTCTTC

J gene: TRBJ1-1
D gene: -
V gene: TRBV20-1
clone size: -
CDR3 protein: CSAFGNTEAFF
CDR3 DNA: TGCAGTGCTTTTGGGAACACTGAAGCTTTCTTT

J gene: TRBJ2-7
D gene: TRBD1
V gene: TRBV29-1
clone size: many
CDR3 protein: CSVYPGQGKEQYF
CDR3 DNA: TGCAGCGTCTATCCGGGACAGGGAAAAGAGCAGTACTTC

J gene: TRBJ1-4
D gene: -
V gene: TRBV10-3
clone size: few
CDR3 protein: CAISESLPPTNEKLFF
CDR3 DNA: TGTGCCATCAGTGAGTCGCTCCCTCCAACTAATGAAAAACTGTTTTTT

J gene: TRBJ1-4
D gene: -
V gene: TRBV5-5
clone size: -
CDR3 protein: CASSLGAGPRGEKLFF
CDR3 DNA: TGTGCCAGCAGCTTGGGAGCCGGGCCGAGGGGTGAAAAACTGTTTTTT

J gene: TRBJ2-1
D gene: TRBD1
V gene: TRBV5-1
clone size: -
CDR3 protein: CASSFLGTGISYNEQFF
CDR3 DNA: TGCGCCAGCAGCTTCTTGGGGACAGGAATCTCCTACAATGAGCAGTTCTTC

J gene: TRBJ2-3
D gene: -
V gene: TRBV29-1
clone size: few
CDR3 protein: CSVPVGGFTDTQYF
CDR3 DNA: TGCAGCGTTCCAGTTGGGGGTTTTACAGATACGCAGTATTTT

J gene: TRBJ2-3
D gene: -
V gene: TRBV20-1
clone size: -
CDR3 protein: CSDGGRWADTQYF
CDR3 DNA: TGCAGTGACGGAGGGAGGTGGGCAGATACGCAGTATTTT

J gene: TRBJ2-1
D gene: TRBD1
V gene: TRBV24-1
clone size: many
CDR3 protein: CATSDASGTGNEQFF
CDR3 DNA: TGTGCCACCAGTGATGCCTCCGGGACAGGGAATGAGCAGTTCTTC

J gene: TRBJ2-1
D gene: -
V gene: TRBV5-1
clone size: many
CDR3 protein: CASSLRQYNEQFF
CDR3 DNA: TGCGCCAGCAGCCTGAGACAGTACAATGAGCAGTTCTTC

J gene: TRBJ2-1
D gene: -
V gene: TRBV4-2
clone size: -
CDR3 protein: CASSLGTSPYNEQFF
CDR3 DNA: TGTGCCAGCAGCCTAGGAACTAGCCCCTACAATGAGCAGTTCTTC

J gene: TRBJ2-7
D gene: TRBD2
V gene: TRBV6-5
clone size: few
CDR3 protein: CASSPGTSPDYEQYF
CDR3 DNA: TGTGCCAGCAGCCCCGGGACTAGTCCCGATTACGAGCAGTACTTC

J gene: TRBJ2-3
D gene: -
V gene: TRBV4-1
clone size: few
CDR3 protein: CASSQDFLGRGDTQYF
CDR3 DNA: TGCGCCAGCAGCCAAGATTTCCTAGGCCGCGGGGATACGCAGTATTTT

J gene: TRBJ1-2
D gene: TRBD1
V gene: TRBV13
clone size: -
CDR3 protein: CASSYQGDYGYTF
CDR3 DNA: TGTGCCAGCAGCTATCAGGGGGACTATGGCTACACCTTC

J gene: TRBJ1-6
D gene: -
V gene: TRBV28
clone size: -
CDR3 protein: CASSSPPGGHSPLHF
CDR3 DNA: TGTGCCAGCAGTTCCCCACCAGGTGGCCATTCACCCCTCCACTTT